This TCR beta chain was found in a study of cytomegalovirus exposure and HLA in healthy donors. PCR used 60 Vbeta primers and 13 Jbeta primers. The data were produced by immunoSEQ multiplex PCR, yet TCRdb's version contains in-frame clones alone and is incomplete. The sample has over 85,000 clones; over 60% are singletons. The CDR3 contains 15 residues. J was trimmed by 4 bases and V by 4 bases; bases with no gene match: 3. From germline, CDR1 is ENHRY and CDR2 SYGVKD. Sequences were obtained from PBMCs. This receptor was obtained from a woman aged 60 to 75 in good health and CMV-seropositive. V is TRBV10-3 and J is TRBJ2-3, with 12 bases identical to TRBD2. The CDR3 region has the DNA TGTGCCATCAGTGGACTAGCGGGAGACCCAGATACGCAGTATTTT. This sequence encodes CAISGLAGDPDTQYF.